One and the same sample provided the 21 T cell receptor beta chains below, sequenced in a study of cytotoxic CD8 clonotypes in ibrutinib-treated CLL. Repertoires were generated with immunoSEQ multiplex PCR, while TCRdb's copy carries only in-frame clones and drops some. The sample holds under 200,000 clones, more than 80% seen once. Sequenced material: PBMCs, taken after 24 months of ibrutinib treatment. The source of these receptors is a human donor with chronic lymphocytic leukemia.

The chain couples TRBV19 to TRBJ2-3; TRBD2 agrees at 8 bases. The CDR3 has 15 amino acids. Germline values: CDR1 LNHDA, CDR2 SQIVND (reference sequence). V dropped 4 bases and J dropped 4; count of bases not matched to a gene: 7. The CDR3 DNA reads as TGTGCCAGTAGTAGGCAGAGCGGGAGTTCAGATACGCAGTATTTT. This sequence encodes CASSRQSGSSDTQYF.

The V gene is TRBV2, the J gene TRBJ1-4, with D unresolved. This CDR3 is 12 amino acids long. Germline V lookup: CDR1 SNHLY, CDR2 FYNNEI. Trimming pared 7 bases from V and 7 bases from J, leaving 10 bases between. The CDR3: CASTLEREKLFF. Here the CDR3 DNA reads TGTGCCAGCACATTGGAACGTGAAAAACTGTTTTTT.

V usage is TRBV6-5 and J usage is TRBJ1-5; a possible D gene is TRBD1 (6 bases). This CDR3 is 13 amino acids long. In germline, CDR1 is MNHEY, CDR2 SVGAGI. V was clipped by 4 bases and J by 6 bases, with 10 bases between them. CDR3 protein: CASSSGVIQPQHF. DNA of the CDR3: TGTGCCAGCAGTTCAGGGGTTATTCAGCCCCAGCATTTT.

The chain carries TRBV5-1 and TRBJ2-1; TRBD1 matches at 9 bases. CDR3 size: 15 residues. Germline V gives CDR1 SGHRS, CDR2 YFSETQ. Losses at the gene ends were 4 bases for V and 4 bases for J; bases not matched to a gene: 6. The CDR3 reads CASSPAGTGYNEQFF. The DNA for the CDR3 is TGCGCCAGCAGCCCAGCCGGGACAGGGTACAATGAGCAGTTCTTC.

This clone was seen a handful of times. The CDR3 is CASSRTGTGDTGELFF. The CDR3 region has the DNA TGTGCCAGCTCCCGAACCGGGACAGGGGACACCGGGGAGCTGTTTTTT. The chain has TRBV18 and TRBJ2-2; TRBD1 matches at 10 bases. The J segment lost 3 bases and the V segment lost 6 bases, leaving 7 bases of the junction unmatched. CDR1 KGHSH and CDR2 LQKENI come from the germline V gene. The CDR3 length is 16 residues.

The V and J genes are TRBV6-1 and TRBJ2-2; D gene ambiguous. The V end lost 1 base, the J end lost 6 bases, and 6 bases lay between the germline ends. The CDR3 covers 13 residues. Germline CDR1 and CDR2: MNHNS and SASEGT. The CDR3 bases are TGTGCCAGCAGTGAAGGGTTTTCCGGGGAGCTGTTTTTT. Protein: CASSEGFSGELFF.

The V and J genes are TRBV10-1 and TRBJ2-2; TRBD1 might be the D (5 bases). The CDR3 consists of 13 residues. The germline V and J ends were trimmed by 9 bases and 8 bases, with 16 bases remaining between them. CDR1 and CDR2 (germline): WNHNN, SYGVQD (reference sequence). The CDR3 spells CASSRAIAGELFF. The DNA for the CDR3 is TGCGCCAGTTCCAGGGCCATCGCGGGGGAGCTGTTTTTT.

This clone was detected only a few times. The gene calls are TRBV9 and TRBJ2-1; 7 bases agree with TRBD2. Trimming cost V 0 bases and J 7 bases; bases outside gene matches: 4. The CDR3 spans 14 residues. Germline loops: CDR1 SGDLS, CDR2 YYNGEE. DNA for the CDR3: TGTGCCAGCAGCGTAGCAACTAGCGTGAATGAGCAGTTCTTC. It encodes CASSVATSVNEQFF.

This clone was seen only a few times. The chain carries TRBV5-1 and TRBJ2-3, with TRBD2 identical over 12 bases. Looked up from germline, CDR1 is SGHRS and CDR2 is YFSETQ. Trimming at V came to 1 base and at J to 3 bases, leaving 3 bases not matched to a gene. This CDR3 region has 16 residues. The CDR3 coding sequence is TGCGCCAGCAGCTTGCCTAGCGGGGGGGTGACAGATACGCAGTATTTT. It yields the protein CASSLPSGGVTDTQYF.

CDR3 protein: CASSLDKDYGYTF. For the CDR3, the DNA is TGTGCCAGCAGTTTGGACAAAGACTATGGCTACACCTTC. The chain employs TRBV28 and TRBJ1-2, with D possibly TRBD1 on 5 matching bases. Germline-derived CDR1 and CDR2 are MDHEN and SYDVKM. The V end lost 3 bases, the J end lost 3 bases, and 8 bases lay between the germline ends. The CDR3 covers 13 residues.

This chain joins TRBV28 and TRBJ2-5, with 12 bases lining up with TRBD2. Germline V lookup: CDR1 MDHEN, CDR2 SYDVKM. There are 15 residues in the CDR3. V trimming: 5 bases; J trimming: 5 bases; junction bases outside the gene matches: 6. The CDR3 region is CASSLAGGRGETQYF. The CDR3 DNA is TGTGCCAGCAGTCTAGCGGGAGGGCGAGGTGAGACCCAGTACTTC. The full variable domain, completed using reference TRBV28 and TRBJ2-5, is DVKVTQSSRYLVKRTGEKVFLECVQDMDHENMFWYRQDPGLGLRLIYFSYDVKMKEKGDIPEGYSVSREKKERFSLILESASTNQTSMYLCASSLAGGRGETQYFGPGTRLLVL.

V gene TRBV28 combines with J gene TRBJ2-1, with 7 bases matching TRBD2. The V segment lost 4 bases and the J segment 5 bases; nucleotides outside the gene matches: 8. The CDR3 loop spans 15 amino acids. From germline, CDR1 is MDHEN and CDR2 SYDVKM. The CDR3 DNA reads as TGTGCCAGCAGTTCAGTAGCGGGTTTACACAATGAGCAGTTCTTC. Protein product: CASSSVAGLHNEQFF.

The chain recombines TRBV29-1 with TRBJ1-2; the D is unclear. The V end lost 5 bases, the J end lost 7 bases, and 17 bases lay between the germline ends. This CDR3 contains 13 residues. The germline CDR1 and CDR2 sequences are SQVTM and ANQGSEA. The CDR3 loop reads CSVWAPNPSGYTF. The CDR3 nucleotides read TGCAGCGTTTGGGCGCCGAACCCCTCTGGCTACACCTTC.

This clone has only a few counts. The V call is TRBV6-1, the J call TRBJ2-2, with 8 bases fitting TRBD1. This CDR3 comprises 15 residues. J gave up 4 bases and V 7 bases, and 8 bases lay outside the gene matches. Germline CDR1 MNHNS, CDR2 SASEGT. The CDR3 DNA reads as TGTGCCAGCATTATCCCAGGGGGCGGCACCGGGGAGCTGTTTTTT. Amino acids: CASIIPGGGTGELFF.

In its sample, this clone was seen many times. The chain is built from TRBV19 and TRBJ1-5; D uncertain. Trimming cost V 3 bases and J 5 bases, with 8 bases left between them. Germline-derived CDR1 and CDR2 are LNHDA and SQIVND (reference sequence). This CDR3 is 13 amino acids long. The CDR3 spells CASSIGRDQPQHF. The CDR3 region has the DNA TGTGCCAGTAGTATCGGGAGGGATCAGCCCCAGCATTTT.

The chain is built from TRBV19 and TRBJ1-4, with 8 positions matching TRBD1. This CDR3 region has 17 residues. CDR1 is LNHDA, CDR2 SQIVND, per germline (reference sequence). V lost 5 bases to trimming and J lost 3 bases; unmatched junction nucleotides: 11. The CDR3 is CASSPSTGAGANEKLFF. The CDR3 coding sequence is TGTGCCAGTAGTCCTTCGACAGGGGCTGGGGCTAATGAAAAACTGTTTTTT.

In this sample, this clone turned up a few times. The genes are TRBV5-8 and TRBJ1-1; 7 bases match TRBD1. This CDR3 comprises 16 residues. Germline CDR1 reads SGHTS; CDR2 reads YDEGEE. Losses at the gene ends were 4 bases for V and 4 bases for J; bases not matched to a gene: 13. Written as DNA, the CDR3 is TGTGCCAGCAGCCCGTTTTCAGGGCAGGGGGTCACTGAAGCTTTCTTT. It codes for CASSPFSGQGVTEAFF.

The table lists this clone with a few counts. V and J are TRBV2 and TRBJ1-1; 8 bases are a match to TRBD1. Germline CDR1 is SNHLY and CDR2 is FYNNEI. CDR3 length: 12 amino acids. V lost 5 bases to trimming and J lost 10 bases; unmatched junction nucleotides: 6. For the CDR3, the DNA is TGTGCCAGCAGTAGACAGGGGTTCGGAGCTTTCTTT. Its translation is CASSRQGFGAFF.

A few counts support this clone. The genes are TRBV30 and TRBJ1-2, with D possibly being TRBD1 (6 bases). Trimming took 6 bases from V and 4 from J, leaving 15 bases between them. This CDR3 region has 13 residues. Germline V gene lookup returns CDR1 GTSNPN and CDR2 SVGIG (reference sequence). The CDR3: CACHTTGVYGYTF. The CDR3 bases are TGTGCCTGCCACACGACAGGAGTCTATGGCTACACCTTC.

CDR3 nucleotides: TGTGCCAGCAATCGGGACCAGGGTAGCAATCAGCCCCAGCATTTT. Encoded protein: CASNRDQGSNQPQHF. This chain links TRBV6-5 with TRBJ1-5, with TRBD1 as a possible D gene (5 bases). V dropped 7 bases and J dropped 0 bases, with 13 bases sitting between them. Germline loops: CDR1 MNHEY, CDR2 SVGAGI. The CDR3 totals 15 residues.

The CDR3 here is CSELTGGIRETQYF. The CDR3 DNA is TGCAGCGAGTTGACTGGGGGGATAAGGGAGACCCAGTACTTC. The chain carries TRBV29-1 and TRBJ2-5; tentative D call: TRBD2 (6 bases). This CDR3 is built from 14 residues. V lost 7 bases and J lost 5, with 20 bases in between. Germline CDR1 is SQVTM and CDR2 is ANQGSEA.